This T cell receptor (beta chain) was sequenced in a study of siplizumab effects on memory and regulatory T cells. Regarding the study as a whole: Tregs that proliferated in siplizumab cultures did not have their suppressive function confirmed. Proliferating CD4+ or CD8+ clones, roughly 80-97% of them, lacked an assignable naive or memory phenotype. In controls, about 28% of mappable alloreactive CD4+ clones were Treg-derived on average, versus 68.8% with siplizumab. Memory T cells appeared less diverse than naive cells, which seemed to contribute substantially to alloresponse.

Some clones are missing from TCRdb's copy, which holds only in-frame ones; the method was immunoSEQ multiplex PCR. The table has about 100,000 clones, 80% to 95% seen once. This CDR3 has 13 amino acids. Germline CDR1 is LNHDA and CDR2 is SQIVND (reference sequence). V was clipped by 11 bases and J by 1 base, with 14 bases between them. Comments on this clone: Antigen: not known.

Sequencing was done on a sample of CD4+ T cells sorted from blood. This receptor was obtained from a human donor in good health. The rearrangement links TRBV19 to TRBJ1-2; D gene unclear. The CDR3 loop reads CASQTGNNYGYTF. For the CDR3, the DNA is TGTGCCTCCCAGACGGGGAATAACTATGGCTACACCTTC. Full variable domain (missing parts from reference TRBV19 and TRBJ1-2): DGGITQSPKYLFRKEGQNVTLSCEQNLNHDAMYWYRQDPGQGLRLIYYSQIVNDFQKGDIAEGYSVSREKKESFPLTVTSAQKNPTAFYLCASQTGNNYGYTFGSGTRLTVV.